The 5 T cell receptor beta chains in this list originate from one sample, sequenced in a study of blood T cell repertoires in COVID-19. TCRdb keeps only in-frame clones here, not all; method: immunoSEQ multiplex PCR. Found here are about 300,000 clones, around 82% of them singletons; the top ten hold roughly 1.1%. Sample: peripheral blood. The receptors here all came from a woman in her fifties or sixties with acute or convalescent COVID-19.

This clone was seen a few times. Other DNA variants within this sample encode the same CDR3. CDR3 protein: CASSYLGTGGYGYTF. In nucleotides, the CDR3 is TGTGCCAGCAGTTACCTCGGGACAGGGGGCTATGGCTACACCTTC. This chain connects TRBV6-5 to TRBJ1-2; TRBD1 aligns across 11 bases. The CDR3 runs 15 residues. J was trimmed by 4 bases and V by 2 bases; bases with no gene match: 3. Germline CDR1 MNHEY, CDR2 SVGAGI.

This clone was picked up one time. The chain has TRBV9 and TRBJ2-3; 8 bases are a match to TRBD2. J lost 4 bases, V lost 0 bases, and 1 base had no gene match. The CDR3 runs to 14 residues. Germline CDR1 and CDR2: SGDLS and YYNGEE. CDR3 sequence (DNA): TGTGCCAGCAGCGTAGGCGGGAGGTCAGATACGCAGTATTTT. It encodes CASSVGGRSDTQYF. The whole variable domain, remainder taken from reference TRBV9 and TRBJ2-3, is DSGVTQTPKHLITATGQRVTLRCSPRSGDLSVYWYQQSLDQGLQFLIQYYNGEERAKGNILERFSAQQFPDLHSELNLSSLELGDSALYFCASSVGGRSDTQYFGPGTRLTVL.

The rearrangement uses TRBV24-1 and TRBJ2-1; 13 bases align to TRBD2. CDR3 size: 16 residues. CDR1 and CDR2 from the germline V gene are KGHDR and SFDVKD. The V segment lost 4 bases and the J segment 6 bases; nucleotides outside the gene matches: 5. The CDR3 is CATSDPTSGRANEQFF. In DNA form, the CDR3 reads TGTGCCACCAGTGACCCTACTAGCGGGAGGGCCAATGAGCAGTTCTTC.

For this clone: Its ends do not fully match the called genes, so a read error is possible. The chain recombines TRBV30 with TRBJ1-1; D is unclear. The germline gives CDR1 GTSNPN, CDR2 SVGIG (reference sequence). The CDR3 runs to 12 residues. CDR3 region: CAWSEENAEAFF. The CDR3 bases are TGTGCCTGGAGTGAAGAGAACGCTGAAGCTTTCTTT.

CDR3 sequence: CASRTDRGAYNEQFF. As DNA, the CDR3 is TGTGCCAGCAGGACTGACAGGGGAGCATACAATGAGCAGTTCTTC. The chain is built from TRBV2 and TRBJ2-1, with 8 nucleotides matching TRBD1. The trim removed 6 bases at V and 4 bases at J, leaving 8 bases unmatched. The CDR3 loop spans 15 amino acids. The germline gives CDR1 SNHLY, CDR2 FYNNEI.